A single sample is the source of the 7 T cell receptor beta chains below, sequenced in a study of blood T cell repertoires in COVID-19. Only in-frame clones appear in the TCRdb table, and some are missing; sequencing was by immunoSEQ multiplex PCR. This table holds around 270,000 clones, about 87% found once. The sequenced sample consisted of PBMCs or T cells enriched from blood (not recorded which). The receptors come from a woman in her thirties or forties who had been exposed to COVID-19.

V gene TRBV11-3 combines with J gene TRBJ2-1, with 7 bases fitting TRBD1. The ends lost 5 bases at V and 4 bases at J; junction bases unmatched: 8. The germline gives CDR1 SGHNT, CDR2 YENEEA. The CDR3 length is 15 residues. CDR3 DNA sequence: TGTGCCAGCAGCCAATCAGGGGGAAGGTACAATGAGCAGTTCTTC. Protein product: CASSQSGGRYNEQFF.

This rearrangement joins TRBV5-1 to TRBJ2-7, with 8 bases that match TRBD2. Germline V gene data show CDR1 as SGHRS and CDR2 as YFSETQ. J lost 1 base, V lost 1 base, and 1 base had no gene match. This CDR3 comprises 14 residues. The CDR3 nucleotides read TGCGCCAGCAGCTTGACTAGCGGTTCCTACGAGCAGTACTTC. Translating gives CASSLTSGSYEQYF.

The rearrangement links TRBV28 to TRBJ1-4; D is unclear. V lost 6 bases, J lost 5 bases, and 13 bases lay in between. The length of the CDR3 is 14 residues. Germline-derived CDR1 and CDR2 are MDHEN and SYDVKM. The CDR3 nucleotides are TGTGCCAGCAGCCCTGTACGGTGGAATGAAAAACTGTTTTTT. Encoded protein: CASSPVRWNEKLFF. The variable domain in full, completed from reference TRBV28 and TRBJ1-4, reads DVKVTQSSRYLVKRTGEKVFLECVQDMDHENMFWYRQDPGLGLRLIYFSYDVKMKEKGDIPEGYSVSREKKERFSLILESASTNQTSMYLCASSPVRWNEKLFFGSGTQLSVL.

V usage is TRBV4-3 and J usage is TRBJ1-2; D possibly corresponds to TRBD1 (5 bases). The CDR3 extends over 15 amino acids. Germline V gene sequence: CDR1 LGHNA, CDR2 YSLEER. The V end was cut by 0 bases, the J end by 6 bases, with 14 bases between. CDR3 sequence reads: CASSQDRAGSDGYTF. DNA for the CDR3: TGCGCCAGCAGCCAAGATAGGGCAGGGTCAGATGGCTACACCTTC.

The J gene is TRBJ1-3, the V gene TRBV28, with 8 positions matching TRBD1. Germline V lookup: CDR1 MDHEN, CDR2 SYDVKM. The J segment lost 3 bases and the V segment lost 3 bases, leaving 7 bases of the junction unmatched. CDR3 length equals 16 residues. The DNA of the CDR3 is TGTGCCAGCAGTTTTCAAAGGACAGGGAGTGGAAACACCATATATTTT. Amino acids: CASSFQRTGSGNTIYF.

CDR3 sequence (DNA): TGTGCCAGCAGTGGTAGGAGGGACAGCTCCTATAATTCACCCCTCCACTTT. Its translation: CASSGRRDSSYNSPLHF. The chain uses TRBV27 and TRBJ1-6, with 7 bases that match TRBD1. Germline V gene lookup returns CDR1 MNHEY and CDR2 SMNVEV (reference sequence). After removal of 5 bases from V and 0 bases from J, the junction contained 7 bases not matched to a gene. The CDR3 consists of 17 residues.

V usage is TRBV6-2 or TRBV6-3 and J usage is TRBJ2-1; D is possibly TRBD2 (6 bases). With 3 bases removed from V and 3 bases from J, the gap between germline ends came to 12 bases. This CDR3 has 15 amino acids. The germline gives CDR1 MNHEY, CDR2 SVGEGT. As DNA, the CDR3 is TGTGCCAGCAGTTATAATACGGGGGTCTACAATGAGCAGTTCTTC. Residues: CASSYNTGVYNEQFF.